The 10 T cell receptor beta chains reported below all come from one sample, sequenced in a study of T cells in Graves' hyperthyroidism and ophthalmopathy. The TCR beta CDR3 regions underwent amplification using RNA transcripts as the source. An initial round of RT-PCR targeting the TCR CDR3 relied on the HTBI primer set. TCRdb re-called the multiplex PCR reads through MiXCR, storing one row per CDR3 protein. The sample shows roughly 520,000 distinct CDR3 sequences, roughly a quarter of them seen only once. Sequenced sample: blood. These receptors came from a woman aged 25-40 years with Graves' ophthalmopathy.

At least ten counts were recorded for this clonotype. The chain has TRBV5-1 and TRBJ1-2; no definite D call. Trimming removed 4 bases at V and 0 bases at J, with 7 bases between. Germline CDR1 SGHRS, CDR2 YFSETQ. The CDR3 runs 13 residues. CDR3 sequence: CASSGSSNYGYTF. The CDR3 bases are TGCGCCAGCAGCGGGTCTTCTAACTATGGCTACACCTTC.

This clonotype has more than one count but fewer than ten. J is TRBJ2-7 and V is TRBV20-1; 7 positions match TRBD1. The CDR3 spans 15 residues. Germline V gene lookup returns CDR1 DFQATT and CDR2 SNEGSKA (reference sequence). Trimming took 7 bases from V and 5 from J; bases not matched to a gene: 17. This CDR3 is CSVREPSDRFDEQYF. CDR3 nucleotide sequence: TGCAGTGTTAGGGAACCCTCGGACAGGTTCGACGAGCAGTACTTC.

This clonotype was seen ten or more times. The chain links TRBV12-3 or TRBV12-4 to TRBJ2-7; possibly TRBD2 for D (6 bases). V was cut by 9 bases and J by 4 bases, with 19 bases left in between. This CDR3 has 14 residues. CDR3 residues: CASSTPPRGYEQYF. In DNA, the CDR3 is TGTGCCAGTTCTACGCCACCCCGGGGGTACGAGCAGTACTTC.

This clonotype was counted only a few times. This chain links TRBV12-3 or TRBV12-4 with TRBJ2-7; tentative D call: TRBD1 (6 bases). The length of the CDR3 is 14 residues. The V gene lost 5 bases and the J gene lost 3 bases, with 14 bases spanning the gap. CDR3 nucleotides: TGTGCCAGCAGTCCTAGGGACAATTTCTACGAGCAGTACTTC. Amino acid sequence: CASSPRDNFYEQYF.

There are many counts of this clonotype. The genes are TRBV20-1 and TRBJ2-7; D is perhaps TRBD1 (6 bases). Germline assignment: CDR1 DFQATT and CDR2 SNEGSKA (reference sequence). Trimming cost V 6 bases and J 2 bases, with 11 bases left between them. The CDR3 length is 12 residues. CDR3 region: CSAPDRTYEQYF. Written as DNA, the CDR3 is TGCAGTGCCCCGGACAGAACCTACGAGCAGTACTTC.

This clonotype appeared many times. The chain employs TRBV27 and TRBJ2-7, with D maybe TRBD2 (5 bases). The V gene's germline CDR1 is MNHEY and CDR2 SMNVEV (reference sequence). Trimming pared 6 bases from V and 2 bases from J, leaving 17 bases between. The CDR3 is 15 residues long. The CDR3 nucleotides are TGTGCCAGCAGAACTAGTATGGGGAATGCCTACGAGCAGTACTTC. Residues: CASRTSMGNAYEQYF.

Only a few counts were recorded for this clonotype. J is TRBJ2-7 and V is TRBV20-1; TRBD2 is a possible D gene (7 bases). Trimming cost V 4 bases and J 6 bases, with 22 bases left between them. Germline CDR1 and CDR2: DFQATT and SNEGSKA (reference sequence). CDR3 size: 15 residues. CDR3 nucleotides: TGCAGTGCTACCCCCAAGGGGGGGAATATAGGCGAGCAGTACTTC. Protein sequence: CSATPKGGNIGEQYF.

This clonotype was seen a handful of times. This chain connects TRBV27 to TRBJ1-1, with D unresolved. The CDR3 spans 14 residues. V was pared by 2 bases and J by 5 bases, with 12 bases between. Germline CDR1 and CDR2: MNHEY and SMNVEV (reference sequence). The CDR3 sequence is CASSLRAYGTEAFF. The CDR3 bases are TGTGCCAGCAGTTTACGGGCGTATGGGACTGAAGCTTTCTTT.

The table lists this clonotype with many counts. The J gene is TRBJ1-2, the V gene TRBV2, with D uncertain. The CDR3 runs to 15 residues. CDR1 is SNHLY and CDR2 is FYNNEI in the germline V gene. Trimming removed 1 base from V and 4 bases from J, with 13 bases in between. CDR3 sequence: CASSEVEPWAYGYTF. The CDR3 DNA reads as TGTGCCAGCAGTGAAGTGGAGCCCTGGGCCTATGGCTACACCTTC.

The chain joins TRBV20-1 to TRBJ1-5; 7 bases line up with TRBD1. The J segment lost 2 bases and the V segment lost 5 bases, leaving 6 bases of the junction unmatched. Looked up from germline, CDR1 is DFQATT and CDR2 is SNEGSKA (reference sequence). The CDR3 has 14 residues. The CDR3 coding sequence is TGCAGTGCTCCCGACAGGGCCGGCAATCAGCCCCAGCATTTT. Residues: CSAPDRAGNQPQHF.